These T cell receptor beta chains were read from a single sample in a study of response to subunit inactivated influenza vaccine. TCRdb independently ran MiXCR on the RT-PCR reads; one entry per CDR3 protein. The table has roughly 790,000 distinct CDR3 sequences, approximately 21% seen once. The sample consisted of PBMCs from blood, taken 5 to 6 days after vaccination. The receptors were gathered from a man over 45 who received an inactivated influenza vaccine. CDR3s include the opening cysteine and the closing phenylalanine or tryptophan. The D gene is left open where the match is weak. Expanded clones are given a class, and other clones once, few, many or no size at all.

j_gene: TRBJ2-7; abundance: .; d_gene: TRBD2; v_gene: TRBV3-1; CDR3nt: TGTGCCAGCAGACTCACTAGCGGGAACTACGAGCAGTACTTC; CDR3aa: CASRLTSGNYEQYF
j_gene: TRBJ1-4; abundance: many; d_gene: .; v_gene: TRBV7-6; CDR3nt: TGTGCCAGCAGCTTAGCGGGCGAAGTTAATGAAAAACTGTTTTTT; CDR3aa: CASSLAGEVNEKLFF
j_gene: TRBJ1-5; abundance: .; d_gene: .; v_gene: TRBV29-1; CDR3nt: TGCAGCGTTCAGCGCGTCAGAGATAGCAATCAGCCCCAGCATTTT; CDR3aa: CSVQRVRDSNQPQHF
j_gene: TRBJ2-3; abundance: .; d_gene: .; v_gene: TRBV30; CDR3nt: TGTGCCGTCTCCCAGGGTGGTAGCACAGATACGCAGTATTTT; CDR3aa: CAVSQGGSTDTQYF
j_gene: TRBJ2-1; abundance: .; d_gene: TRBD2; v_gene: TRBV7-3; CDR3nt: TGTGCCAGCAGTTTAAGCGGGAGGGGGTCCAATGAGCAGTTCTTC; CDR3aa: CASSLSGRGSNEQFF
j_gene: TRBJ2-1; abundance: few; d_gene: .; v_gene: TRBV28; CDR3nt: TGTGCCAGCAGTTTAGGAGCGGTAGGGAACAATGAGCAGTTCTTC; CDR3aa: CASSLGAVGNNEQFF
j_gene: TRBJ1-5; abundance: few; d_gene: TRBD1; v_gene: TRBV15; CDR3nt: TGTGCCACCAGCAGAGGGCTCGGGACAGGCCCCAATCAGCCCCAGCATTTT; CDR3aa: CATSRGLGTGPNQPQHF
j_gene: TRBJ1-6; abundance: few; d_gene: .; v_gene: TRBV20-1; CDR3nt: TGCAGTGCGCCGACAAGCGCGGACTATAATTCACCCCTCCACTTT; CDR3aa: CSAPTSADYNSPLHF
j_gene: TRBJ2-1; abundance: few; d_gene: .; v_gene: TRBV12-3/TRBV12-4; CDR3nt: TGTGCCAGCAGTTTAGATTTCGTGCACAATGAGCAGTTCTTC; CDR3aa: CASSLDFVHNEQFF
j_gene: TRBJ2-5; abundance: .; d_gene: .; v_gene: TRBV7-9; CDR3nt: TGTGCCAGCAGCCTCCTGATGTCGGGGGAGACCCAGTACTTC; CDR3aa: CASSLLMSGETQYF
j_gene: TRBJ1-3; abundance: few; d_gene: .; v_gene: TRBV12-3/TRBV12-4; CDR3nt: TGTGCCAGCAGTTTGGGTGGTCGAAACACCATATATTTT; CDR3aa: CASSLGGRNTIYF
j_gene: TRBJ2-7; abundance: few; d_gene: TRBD1; v_gene: TRBV4-3; CDR3nt: TGCGCCAGCAGCCAAGATGCGACAGGGGTCTACGAGCAGTACTTC; CDR3aa: CASSQDATGVYEQYF
j_gene: TRBJ2-2; abundance: few; d_gene: TRBD2; v_gene: TRBV12-3/TRBV12-4; CDR3nt: TGTGCCAGCACCTCCGGGACTAGCGTTACCGGGGAGCTGTTTTTT; CDR3aa: CASTSGTSVTGELFF
j_gene: TRBJ2-1; abundance: few; d_gene: .; v_gene: TRBV6-5; CDR3nt: TGTGCCAGCAGTTCCGCGGGGACTCACTACAATGAGCAGTTCTTC; CDR3aa: CASSSAGTHYNEQFF
j_gene: TRBJ2-2; abundance: .; d_gene: .; v_gene: TRBV2; CDR3nt: TGTGCCAGCACTCGAGACAGATGGAACACCGGGGAGCTGTTTTTT; CDR3aa: CASTRDRWNTGELFF
j_gene: TRBJ2-3; abundance: .; d_gene: TRBD2; v_gene: TRBV7-8; CDR3nt: TGTGCCAGCAGCTTACAGACTAGCTGGAGTGGAGATACGCAGTATTTT; CDR3aa: CASSLQTSWSGDTQYF
j_gene: TRBJ1-2; abundance: .; d_gene: .; v_gene: TRBV6-2/TRBV6-3; CDR3nt: TGTGCCAGCAGTTACTCCCGCGGGACTCTTAACTATGGCTACACCTTC; CDR3aa: CASSYSRGTLNYGYTF
j_gene: TRBJ2-3; abundance: .; d_gene: .; v_gene: TRBV6-5; CDR3nt: TGTGCCAGCAGAAATTGGGCAGATACGCAGTATTTT; CDR3aa: CASRNWADTQYF
j_gene: TRBJ2-1; abundance: few; d_gene: TRBD2; v_gene: TRBV9; CDR3nt: TGTGCCAGCAGCGGCGGCGGGAGCTATGAGCAGTTCTTC; CDR3aa: CASSGGGSYEQFF
j_gene: TRBJ1-1; abundance: few; d_gene: .; v_gene: TRBV20-1; CDR3nt: TGCAGTGCTATAGACAGCCCGAACACTGAAGCTTTCTTT; CDR3aa: CSAIDSPNTEAFF
j_gene: TRBJ2-3; abundance: few; d_gene: TRBD2; v_gene: TRBV7-2; CDR3nt: TGTGCCAGCAGCTTAGCGTCTAGCGGGAGAAGAGATACGCAGTATTTT; CDR3aa: CASSLASSGRRDTQYF
j_gene: TRBJ2-5; abundance: .; d_gene: TRBD1; v_gene: TRBV12-3/TRBV12-4; CDR3nt: TGTGCCAGCAGTTTAGCGCTTGGACAGGGGGCCGAAGAGACCCAGTACTTC; CDR3aa: CASSLALGQGAEETQYF
j_gene: TRBJ2-7; abundance: many; d_gene: TRBD2; v_gene: TRBV12-3/TRBV12-4; CDR3nt: TGTGCCAGCAGTTTACCGGGACTAGCGGGTTGGGAGCAGTACTTC; CDR3aa: CASSLPGLAGWEQYF
j_gene: TRBJ2-1; abundance: .; d_gene: TRBD2; v_gene: TRBV5-1; CDR3nt: TGCGCCAGCAGCTTGGCCGAGGCGGGAGTAAACAATGAGCAGTTCTTC; CDR3aa: CASSLAEAGVNNEQFF
j_gene: TRBJ1-2; abundance: .; d_gene: .; v_gene: TRBV5-1; CDR3nt: TGCGCCAGCAGCACGACAGAGCGGAACTATGGCTACACCTTC; CDR3aa: CASSTTERNYGYTF
j_gene: TRBJ2-1; abundance: .; d_gene: TRBD1; v_gene: TRBV7-2; CDR3nt: TGTGCCAGCAGCTTAGGGGGACAGAGCCCCTACAATGAGCAGTTCTTC; CDR3aa: CASSLGGQSPYNEQFF
j_gene: TRBJ2-3; abundance: few; d_gene: .; v_gene: TRBV2; CDR3nt: TGTGCCAGCAGGGGTAGCCACTTAGATACGCAGTATTTT; CDR3aa: CASRGSHLDTQYF
j_gene: TRBJ2-7; abundance: .; d_gene: TRBD2; v_gene: TRBV20-1; CDR3nt: TGCAGTGCTAGAGTCGGGCTAGCGGGGGGACGATCCTACGAGCAGTACTTC; CDR3aa: CSARVGLAGGRSYEQYF
j_gene: TRBJ2-5; abundance: many; d_gene: .; v_gene: TRBV29-1; CDR3nt: TGCAGCGCCGAAGGGGTTTTCGGGGGGCGTAGCCAGTACTTC; CDR3aa: CSAEGVFGGRSQYF
j_gene: TRBJ2-2; abundance: .; d_gene: TRBD2; v_gene: TRBV20-1; CDR3nt: TGCAGTTCATTTAGCGGGAGAAGCGGGGAGCTGTTTTTT; CDR3aa: CSSFSGRSGELFF
j_gene: TRBJ2-5; abundance: .; d_gene: TRBD1; v_gene: TRBV20-1; CDR3nt: TGCAGTGCCGGGGACAGGGGTCGGCAAGAGACCCAGTACTTC; CDR3aa: CSAGDRGRQETQYF
j_gene: TRBJ2-7; abundance: few; d_gene: TRBD1; v_gene: TRBV12-3/TRBV12-4; CDR3nt: TGTGCCAGCAGCCACGGGACAGGGGGTCCCTACGAGCAGTACTTC; CDR3aa: CASSHGTGGPYEQYF
j_gene: TRBJ2-5; abundance: .; d_gene: .; v_gene: TRBV24-1; CDR3nt: TGTGCCACCAGTGACTCGACAGACCTGGAGACCCAGTACTTC; CDR3aa: CATSDSTDLETQYF
j_gene: TRBJ2-7; abundance: .; d_gene: .; v_gene: TRBV18; CDR3nt: TGTGCCAGCTCACCACCCTCGACAGGCTCGTACGAGCAGTACTTC; CDR3aa: CASSPPSTGSYEQYF
j_gene: TRBJ2-7; abundance: few; d_gene: .; v_gene: TRBV7-9; CDR3nt: TGTGCCAGCAGCTTTGATTCTGGCGAGCAGTACTTC; CDR3aa: CASSFDSGEQYF
j_gene: TRBJ2-2; abundance: .; d_gene: .; v_gene: TRBV24-1; CDR3nt: TGTGCCACCAGTGATTTCGGGGGCACCGGGGAGCTGTTTTTT; CDR3aa: CATSDFGGTGELFF
j_gene: TRBJ1-4; abundance: .; d_gene: .; v_gene: TRBV6-5; CDR3nt: TGTGCCAGCAGTTACTCTAATCTGGGTGGAACAACTAATGAAAAACTGTTTTTT; CDR3aa: CASSYSNLGGTTNEKLFF